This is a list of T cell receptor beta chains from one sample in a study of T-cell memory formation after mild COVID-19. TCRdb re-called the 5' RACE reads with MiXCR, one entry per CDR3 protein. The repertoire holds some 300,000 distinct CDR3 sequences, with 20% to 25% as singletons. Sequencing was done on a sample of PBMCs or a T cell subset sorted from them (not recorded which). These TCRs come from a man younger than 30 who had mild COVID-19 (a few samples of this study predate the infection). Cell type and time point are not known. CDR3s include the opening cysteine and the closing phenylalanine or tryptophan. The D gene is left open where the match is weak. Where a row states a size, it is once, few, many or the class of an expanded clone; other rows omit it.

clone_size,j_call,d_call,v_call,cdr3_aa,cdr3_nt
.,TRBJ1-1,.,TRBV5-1,CASSSPGGGGDTEAFF,TGCGCCAGCAGCTCCCCCGGGGGGGGTGGTGACACTGAAGCTTTCTTT
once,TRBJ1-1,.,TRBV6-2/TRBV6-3,CASSPNSYTEAFF,TGTGCCAGCAGTCCGAATTCGTACACTGAAGCTTTCTTT
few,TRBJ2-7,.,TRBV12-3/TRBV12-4,CASSSWGAIPTYEQYF,TGTGCCAGCAGTTCCTGGGGGGCCATCCCAACCTACGAGCAGTACTTC
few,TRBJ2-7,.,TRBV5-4,CASSLDSGEQYF,TGTGCCAGCAGCTTGGACTCGGGCGAGCAGTACTTC
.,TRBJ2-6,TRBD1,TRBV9,CASQVGQGRWANVLTF,TGTGCCAGCCAAGTGGGACAGGGGAGATGGGCCAACGTCCTGACTTTC
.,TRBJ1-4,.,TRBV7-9,CASSARRGTTNEKLFF,TGTGCCAGCAGCGCTAGGCGCGGAACAACTAATGAAAAACTGTTTTTT
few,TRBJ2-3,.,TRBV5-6,CASSPLEGDTDTQYF,TGTGCCAGCAGCCCCCTGGAGGGTGACACAGATACGCAGTATTTT
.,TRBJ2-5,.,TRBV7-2,CASSLFVGAETQYF,TGTGCCAGCAGCTTATTCGTGGGAGCGGAGACCCAGTACTTC
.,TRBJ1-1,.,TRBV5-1,CASSLALTANTEAFF,TGCGCCAGCAGCTTGGCATTGACGGCGAACACTGAAGCTTTCTTT
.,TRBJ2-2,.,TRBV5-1,CASDSGVSTGELFF,TGCGCCAGCGATTCCGGGGTTAGCACCGGGGAGCTGTTTTTT
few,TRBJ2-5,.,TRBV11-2,CASSLAWGVQETQYF,TGTGCCAGCAGCTTAGCGTGGGGCGTTCAAGAGACCCAGTACTTC
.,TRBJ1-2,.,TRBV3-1,CASSQDWDPWGTYGYTF,TGTGCCAGCAGCCAAGATTGGGACCCTTGGGGCACCTATGGCTACACCTTC
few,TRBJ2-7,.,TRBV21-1,CASSKGSDRSSYEQYF,TGTGCCAGCAGCAAGGGGTCAGACAGAAGCTCCTACGAGCAGTACTTC
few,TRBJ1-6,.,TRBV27,CASSLSDSYNSPLHF,TGTGCCAGCAGTTTATCGGACTCCTATAATTCACCCCTCCACTTT
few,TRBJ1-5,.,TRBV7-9,CASSFPNQPQHF,TGTGCCAGCAGCTTCCCAAATCAGCCCCAGCATTTT
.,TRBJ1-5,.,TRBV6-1,CASSQQGRNQPQHF,TGTGCCAGCAGTCAGCAGGGTCGAAATCAGCCCCAGCATTTT
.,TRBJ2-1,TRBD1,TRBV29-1,CSVDRGLSYNEQFF,TGCAGCGTCGACAGGGGGCTATCCTACAATGAGCAGTTCTTC
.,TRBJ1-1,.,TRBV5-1,CASSLVRRDTEAFF,TGCGCCAGCAGCTTGGTCAGACGGGACACTGAAGCTTTCTTT
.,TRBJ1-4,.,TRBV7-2,CASSPRGAWNEKLFF,TGTGCCAGCAGTCCACGAGGGGCGTGGAATGAAAAACTGTTTTTT
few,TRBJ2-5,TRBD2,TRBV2,CASRDGLAGNQETQYF,TGTGCCAGCAGGGACGGACTAGCGGGGAACCAAGAGACCCAGTACTTC
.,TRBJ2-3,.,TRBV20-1,CSAQGGGTDTQYF,TGCAGTGCCCAGGGCGGGGGCACAGATACGCAGTATTTT
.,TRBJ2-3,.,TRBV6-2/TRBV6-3,CASSYYGTTDTQYF,TGTGCCAGCAGTTACTACGGGACCACAGATACGCAGTATTTT
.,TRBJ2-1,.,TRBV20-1,CSARDLSRSPRNEQFF,TGCAGTGCTAGAGATCTAAGTCGGTCCCCAAGGAATGAGCAGTTCTTC
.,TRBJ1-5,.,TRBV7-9,CASSLGNGNQPQHF,TGTGCCAGCAGCTTAGGGAACGGGAATCAGCCCCAGCATTTT
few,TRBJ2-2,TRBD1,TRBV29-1,CSVRDSITGELFF,TGCAGCGTGAGGGACAGTATCACCGGGGAGCTGTTTTTT
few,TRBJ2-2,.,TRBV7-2,CASSSGVGLGPNTGELFF,TGTGCCAGCAGCTCTGGCGTTGGCTTGGGGCCGAACACCGGGGAGCTGTTTTTT
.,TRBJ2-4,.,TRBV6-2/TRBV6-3,CASSPRGIQYF,TGTGCCAGCAGCCCCAGGGGCATTCAGTACTTC
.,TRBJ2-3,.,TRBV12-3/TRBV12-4,CASSQIRTQYF,TGTGCCAGCAGTCAGATAAGGACGCAGTATTTT
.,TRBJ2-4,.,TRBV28,CASSFDGSDIQYF,TGTGCCAGCAGTTTTGACGGTTCGGACATTCAGTACTTC
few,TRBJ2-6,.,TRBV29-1,CSVGDGSSGANVLTF,TGCAGCGTTGGGGACGGATCCTCTGGGGCCAACGTCCTGACTTTC
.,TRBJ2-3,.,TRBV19,CASSIGGSTDTQYF,TGTGCCAGTAGTATAGGTGGGAGCACAGATACGCAGTATTTT
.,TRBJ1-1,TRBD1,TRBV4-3,CASSQGTGSFTEAFF,TGCGCCAGCAGCCAAGGGACAGGGTCTTTCACTGAAGCTTTCTTT
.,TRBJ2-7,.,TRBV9,CASSVVGGQVSSYEQYF,TGTGCCAGCAGCGTAGTGGGGGGGCAGGTAAGCTCCTACGAGCAGTACTTC
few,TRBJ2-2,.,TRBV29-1,CSGGLVDTGELFF,TGCAGCGGAGGGCTCGTGGACACCGGGGAGCTGTTTTTT
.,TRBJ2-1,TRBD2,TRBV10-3,CAIGSSGGSYNEQFF,TGTGCCATCGGGAGTAGCGGGGGATCCTACAATGAGCAGTTCTTC
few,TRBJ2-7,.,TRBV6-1,CASSARQPPGEQYF,TGTGCCAGCAGTGCCCGACAGCCTCCCGGCGAGCAGTACTTC
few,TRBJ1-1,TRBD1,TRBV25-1,CASTPEQGAAEAFF,TGTGCCAGCACTCCCGAACAGGGGGCCGCTGAAGCTTTCTTT
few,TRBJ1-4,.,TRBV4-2,CASSQEGGGMEEKLFF,TGTGCCAGCAGCCAAGAAGGCGGGGGTATGGAGGAAAAACTGTTTTTT
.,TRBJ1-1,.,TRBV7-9,CASSWGRTNTEAFF,TGTGCCAGCAGCTGGGGACGGACGAACACTGAAGCTTTCTTT
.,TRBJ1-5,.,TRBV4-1,CASSQPVQAYSNQPQHF,TGCGCCAGCAGCCAACCCGTCCAGGCTTATAGCAATCAGCCCCAGCATTTT
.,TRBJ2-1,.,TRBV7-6,CASSPGTSNEQFF,TGTGCCAGCAGCCCCGGGACCAGCAATGAGCAGTTCTTC
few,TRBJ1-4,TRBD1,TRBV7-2,CASSGGTGVREKLFF,TGTGCCAGCAGCGGGGGGACAGGCGTCCGAGAAAAACTGTTTTTT
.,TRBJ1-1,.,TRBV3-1,CASSQDRGGTEAFF,TGTGCCAGCAGCCAAGATCGGGGGGGAACTGAAGCTTTCTTT
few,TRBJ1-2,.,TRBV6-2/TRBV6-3,CASSLWGGDGYTF,TGTGCCAGCAGTCTCTGGGGGGGAGATGGCTACACCTTC
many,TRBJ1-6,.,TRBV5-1,CASSSRRARNSPLHF,TGCGCCAGCAGCTCCCGCAGGGCCCGTAATTCACCCCTCCACTTT